This passage covers 10 T cell receptor beta chains from one sample sequenced in a study of graft-versus-host responses after intestinal transplantation. The assay was immunoSEQ multiplex PCR, and TCRdb's table has in-frame clones only and misses some. The sample carries about 92,000 clones, 90% to 95% recorded once. These receptors are not linked to any known antigen. Sequencing used unstimulated CD8+ T cells sorted from spleen or lymph node cells, obtained before intestinal transplant. The receptors originated from a human donor who received an intestinal transplant.

The chain joins TRBV6-6 to TRBJ2-7, with TRBD1 as a possible D gene (6 bases). Germline V gene sequence: CDR1 MNHNY, CDR2 SVGAGI (reference sequence). The CDR3 totals 15 residues. With 7 bases removed from V and 0 bases from J, the gap between germline ends came to 16 bases. CDR3 DNA: TGTGCCAGCACCAACAGGTGGGACACCTCCTACGAGCAGTACTTC. Residues: CASTNRWDTSYEQYF.

The V call is TRBV27, the J call TRBJ1-2, with D unclear. Germline lookup yields CDR1 MNHEY and CDR2 SMNVEV (reference sequence). Trimming took off 0 bases at V and 2 bases at J, with 7 bases between the two ends. The CDR3 has 14 amino acids. The CDR3 loop is CASSLSGSNYGYTF. The CDR3 region has the DNA TGTGCCAGCAGTTTATCGGGCAGCAACTATGGCTACACCTTC.

V usage is TRBV5-1 and J usage is TRBJ2-4; the match to TRBD2 covers 11 bases. Germline loops: CDR1 SGHRS, CDR2 YFSETQ. This CDR3 spans 14 amino acids. J lost 8 bases, V lost 2 bases, and 3 bases had no gene match. The chain's CDR3 is CASSFVSGRDIQYF. CDR3 nucleotide sequence: TGCGCCAGCAGCTTTGTTAGCGGGAGGGACATTCAGTACTTC.

The rearrangement links TRBV6-5 to TRBJ2-2; D not resolved. This CDR3 has 13 residues. The V gene lost 2 bases and the J gene lost 6 bases, with 7 bases spanning the gap. Germline V gene sequence: CDR1 MNHEY, CDR2 SVGAGI. The CDR3 loop is CASSYNGAGELFF. Written as DNA, the CDR3 is TGTGCCAGCAGTTACAACGGCGCCGGGGAGCTGTTTTTT.

This clone appeared once. The J gene is TRBJ2-3, the V gene TRBV10-1; 10 bases line up with TRBD2. The J segment lost 2 bases and the V segment lost 6 bases, leaving 11 bases of the junction unmatched. CDR3 length: 17 residues. The germline V gene has CDR1 WNHNN and CDR2 SYGVQD (reference sequence). CDR3 residues: CASSDLESGGATDTQYF. CDR3 bases: TGCGCCAGCAGCGACCTCGAAAGCGGGGGGGCCACAGATACGCAGTATTTT.

Turning to this clone: Additional DNA sequences in this sample encode the identical CDR3. The chain is built from TRBV5-5 and TRBJ2-5; D is possibly TRBD1 (5 bases). V lost 0 bases and J lost 2, with 8 bases in between. The length of the CDR3 is 14 residues. Germline V CDR1 and CDR2: SGHKS, YYEKEE (reference sequence). CDR3 nucleotide sequence: TGTGCCAGCAGCTTGGATCAGGGACAAGAGACCCAGTACTTC. This codes for CASSLDQGQETQYF. Together with reference TRBV5-5 and TRBJ2-5, the CDR3 gives the full variable domain: DAGVTQSPTHLIKTRGQQVTLRCSPISGHKSVSWYQQVLGQGPQFIFQYYEKEERGRGNFPDRFSARQFPNYSSELNVNALLLGDSALYLCASSLDQGQETQYFGPGTRLLVL.

The chain joins TRBV18 to TRBJ1-1; D is unclear. V was cut by 2 bases and J by 0 bases, with 10 bases left in between. The CDR3 spans 15 residues. Germline-derived CDR1 and CDR2 are KGHSH and LQKENI. The CDR3 coding sequence is TGTGCCAGCTCACCAGACTTGCGTTTGAACACTGAAGCTTTCTTT. This codes for CASSPDLRLNTEAFF.

As for this clone: Other DNA sequences from this sample encode an identical CDR3 as well. J is TRBJ2-7 and V is TRBV28; D is possibly TRBD2 (6 bases). This CDR3 comprises 16 residues. Germline lookup yields CDR1 MDHEN and CDR2 SYDVKM. The V end was cut by 4 bases, the J end by 4 bases, with 20 bases between. CDR3 nucleotides: TGTGCCAGCAGTTGGGGCGGTGGGGGGTGGCGGTACGAGCAGTACTTC. Translating gives CASSWGGGGWRYEQYF.

CDR3 nucleotides: TGTGCCAGCAGTGTCCCCCGGGACAGGGGCCCCCATTCCTACGAGCAGTACTTC. This encodes CASSVPRDRGPHSYEQYF. The V gene is TRBV2, the J gene TRBJ2-7; 10 bases align to TRBD1. V trimming: 4 bases; J trimming: 1 base; junction bases outside the gene matches: 13. Germline V lookup: CDR1 SNHLY, CDR2 FYNNEI. The CDR3 consists of 18 residues.

The genes are TRBV5-4 and TRBJ2-7; D call uncertain. The length of the CDR3 is 13 residues. The germline CDR1 and CDR2 sequences are SGHNT and YYREEE (reference sequence). Trimming shortened V by 5 bases and J by 0 bases, and 9 bases separated the two germline ends. The DNA for the CDR3 is TGTGCCAGCAGTCGGCTGGACTCCTACGAGCAGTACTTC. This gives the protein CASSRLDSYEQYF.